Listed here are 30 T cell receptor beta chains from one sample, sequenced in a study of blood T cells in healthy people across ages. Next came a second PCR, run for about 6 to 12 cycles, which used a sample-barcoded 5' primer along with a J-beta primer mix. TCRdb passed the 5' RACE reads through MiXCR, listing each CDR3 protein once. The table includes approximately 730,000 distinct CDR3 sequences, around 40% detected once. Sequenced input: blood. These receptors were obtained from a woman aged 55-70 years in good health.

This clonotype was seen only a few times. The chain carries TRBV4-2 and TRBJ2-5, with TRBD2 identical over 8 bases. With 4 bases clipped from V and 3 bases from J, the junction kept 10 bases outside the gene matches. The CDR3 is made up of 16 amino acids. Germline CDR1 and CDR2: LGHNA and YNFKEQ. The CDR3 reads CASSLNPRTSKETQYF. CDR3 coding DNA: TGTGCCAGCAGCCTAAACCCACGGACTAGCAAAGAGACCCAGTACTTC.

The rearrangement joins TRBV5-8 to TRBJ1-2; D perhaps matches TRBD1 (5 bases). V was cut by 5 bases and J by 0 bases, with 14 bases left in between. CDR1 is SGHTS, CDR2 YDEGEE, per germline. This CDR3 spans 15 amino acids. Written as DNA, the CDR3 is TGTGCCAGCAGTTACCCCGGGGCCGCTAACTATGGCTACACCTTC. Its translation is CASSYPGAANYGYTF.

The gene calls are TRBV2 and TRBJ2-1; maybe TRBD1 (6 bases). Trimming left V 8 bases short and J 8 bases short, with 16 bases between. Germline loops: CDR1 SNHLY, CDR2 FYNNEI. CDR3 length equals 13 residues. The CDR3 DNA follows: TGTGCCAGCGTTCAACAGGGCTCGGATGAGCAGTTCTTC. It is translated as CASVQQGSDEQFF.

The J gene is TRBJ2-7, the V gene TRBV6-6; 10 positions agree with TRBD1. Trimming removed 7 bases from V and 7 bases from J; junction bases left unmatched: 13. The CDR3 sequence is 15 residues long. Germline V gene sequence: CDR1 MNHNY, CDR2 SVGAGI (reference sequence). The CDR3 sequence is CASIPARQGAEEQYF. The CDR3, as DNA: TGTGCCAGCATACCCGCTCGACAGGGGGCCGAAGAGCAGTACTTC.

About this clonotype itself: A much larger clone differs from this one at a single base, so this may be a read error. The rearrangement links TRBV20-1 to TRBJ2-5; D gene unclear. CDR1 DFQATT and CDR2 SNEGSKA come from the germline V gene (reference sequence). This CDR3 has 13 amino acids. The DNA of the CDR3 is TGCAGTGCTACAGCCACACCCCAAGAGGCCCAGTACTTC. This translates into CSATATPQEAQYF.

The chain combines TRBV11-2 with TRBJ2-7, with 7 nucleotides matching TRBD1. Germline lookup yields CDR1 SGHAT and CDR2 FQNNGV. With V trimmed by 2 bases and J by 2 bases, 6 bases remained unmatched. This CDR3 comprises 15 residues. The CDR3 DNA reads as TGTGCCAGCAGCTTAATTACAGGGGTGCCCTACGAGCAGTACTTC. Translated: CASSLITGVPYEQYF.

This chain connects TRBV20-1 to TRBJ1-5; no clear D. Per germline, CDR1 DFQATT and CDR2 SNEGSKA (reference sequence). V was cut by 5 bases and J by 12 bases, with 8 bases left in between. This CDR3 has 9 amino acids. CDR3 amino acids: CSASEDQHF. The DNA of the CDR3 is TGCAGTGCTTCGGAGGACCAGCATTTT.

The sample holds many counts of this clonotype. This chain connects TRBV6-5 to TRBJ2-5; 12 nucleotides align to TRBD2. This CDR3 is built from 18 residues. With V trimmed by 2 bases and J by 0 bases, 7 bases remained unmatched. Germline CDR1 is MNHEY and CDR2 is SVGAGI. CDR3 sequence: CASSYPGLAGSYQETQYF. The CDR3 DNA sequence: TGTGCCAGCAGTTACCCGGGACTAGCGGGCTCATACCAAGAGACCCAGTACTTC.

This rearrangement joins TRBV20-1 to TRBJ2-5; no clear D. This CDR3 is built from 13 residues. The germline V and J ends were trimmed by 0 bases and 5 bases, with 10 bases remaining between them. Looked up from germline, CDR1 is DFQATT and CDR2 is SNEGSKA (reference sequence). CDR3 in DNA: TGCAGTGCTAGAGATGAGGTGGGGGAGACCCAGTACTTC. As protein: CSARDEVGETQYF.

In its sample, this clonotype was seen many times. The chain combines TRBV5-1 with TRBJ2-1; D assignment may be TRBD1 or TRBD2 (5 bases each). Germline V gene data show CDR1 as SGHRS and CDR2 as YFSETQ. Trimming pared 4 bases from V and 3 bases from J, leaving 11 bases between. This CDR3 is built from 14 residues. The CDR3 protein is CASSGDGVYNEQFF. The CDR3, as DNA: TGCGCCAGCAGCGGGGACGGCGTCTACAATGAGCAGTTCTTC.

The chain has TRBV28 and TRBJ2-1; 10 positions agree with TRBD1. This CDR3 is built from 15 residues. From germline, CDR1 is MDHEN and CDR2 SYDVKM. V shed 5 bases, J shed 9 bases, and the junction held 10 bases outside the gene matches. Here the CDR3 reads CASSDPGQGTCEQFF. The CDR3 DNA is TGTGCCAGCAGTGACCCGGGACAGGGGACTTGTGAGCAGTTCTTC.

The rearrangement uses TRBV4-1 and TRBJ2-1; weak D call: TRBD2 (6 bases). V was clipped by 0 bases and J by 10 bases, with 13 bases between them. Looked up from germline, CDR1 is MGHRA and CDR2 is YSYEKL. CDR3 length equals 14 residues. CDR3 sequence reads: CASSQDRDRGEQFF. As DNA, the CDR3 is TGCGCCAGCAGCCAAGATAGGGACCGGGGGGAGCAGTTCTTC.

This chain connects TRBV20-1 to TRBJ2-1, with TRBD2 matching over 10 bases. In germline, CDR1 is DFQATT, CDR2 SNEGSKA (reference sequence). The CDR3 length is 18 residues. Trimming cost V 2 bases and J 3 bases; bases outside gene matches: 13. DNA of the CDR3: TGCAGTGCTAGAAAACAGTGGCTAGCGGGGGTCTACTACAATGAGCAGTTCTTC. This sequence encodes CSARKQWLAGVYYNEQFF.

This clonotype appeared a few times. This rearrangement joins TRBV28 to TRBJ2-1; 8 nucleotides agree with TRBD2. Germline CDR1 reads MDHEN; CDR2 reads SYDVKM. This CDR3 has 11 amino acids. With V trimmed by 5 bases and J by 12 bases, 3 bases remained unmatched. The DNA of the CDR3 is TGTGCCAGCAGTCCACGGGAGGGGCAGTTCTTC. Its translation: CASSPREGQFF.

This clonotype was recorded many times. The rearrangement links TRBV4-3 to TRBJ1-2; D uncertain. The ends were cut back, 4 bases at V and 4 bases at J, with 16 bases in the middle. Looked up from germline, CDR1 is LGHNA and CDR2 is YSLEER. The CDR3 covers 15 residues. The CDR3 region is CASSRGADVSYGYTF. The CDR3 DNA reads TGCGCCAGCAGCCGTGGAGCGGATGTGAGCTATGGCTACACCTTC.

In this sample, this clonotype turned up a few times. The chain uses TRBV29-1 and TRBJ2-1; D is unclear. Between the trimmed V and J ends, which lost 5 bases and 0 bases, there was a span of 8 bases. The CDR3 consists of 13 residues. From germline, CDR1 is SQVTM and CDR2 ANQGSEA. This CDR3 is CSVRVSSYNEQFF. CDR3 DNA sequence: TGCAGCGTTAGGGTCAGCTCCTACAATGAGCAGTTCTTC.

The chain carries TRBV12-3 or TRBV12-4 and TRBJ2-7; TRBD1 might be the D (5 bases). The tail of the sequence fits TRBJ2-5 better, so the J call may be wrong. This CDR3 is built from 15 residues. CDR3 coding DNA: TGTGCCAGCAGTCCTCTAAAGGGGCATGAAGAGACCCAGTACTTC. Its translation is CASSPLKGHEETQYF.

The chain employs TRBV3-1 and TRBJ1-1; D remains unclear. V dropped 0 bases and J dropped 11 bases, with 13 bases sitting between them. Germline lookup yields CDR1 LGHDT and CDR2 YNNKEL (reference sequence). The CDR3 spans 13 residues. The DNA for the CDR3 is TGTGCCAGCAGCCAAGATCAAGGGATCGGGGCTTTCTTT. It is translated as CASSQDQGIGAFF.

This clonotype has only a few counts. The genes are TRBV24-1 and TRBJ1-2; a weak D match, TRBD1 (5 bases). This CDR3 region has 14 residues. V was trimmed by 3 bases and J by 4 bases, leaving 11 bases between them. Germline CDR1 is KGHDR and CDR2 is SFDVKD. The CDR3 here is CATSDLTEPYGYTF. CDR3 sequence (DNA): TGTGCCACCAGTGATCTGACAGAGCCCTATGGCTACACCTTC.

This clonotype was recorded only once. A much larger clonotype is one base distant, so this may be a read error. The V gene is TRBV6-2 or TRBV6-3, the J gene TRBJ2-1; D is undetermined. The germline V and J ends were trimmed by 5 bases and 7 bases, with 12 bases remaining between them. Per the germline V gene, CDR1 is MNHEY and CDR2 is SVGEGT. The CDR3 is 13 residues long. The CDR3 loop reads CASSVPANNEQFF. DNA of the CDR3: TGTGCCAGCAGTGTGCCAGCGAATAATGAGCAGTTCTTC.

V gene TRBV7-2 combines with J gene TRBJ2-4, with 7 nucleotides matching TRBD1. Near its end, the DNA agrees better with TRBJ2-7, so the J call may be wrong. Germline V gene data show CDR1 as SGHTA and CDR2 as FQGNSA. The CDR3 extends over 13 amino acids. The CDR3 DNA follows: TGTGCCAGCGGCCCTCGACAGGGCCACGAGCAGTACTTC. Protein sequence: CASGPRQGHEQYF.

The chain is built from TRBV20-1 and TRBJ1-6; D remains unclear. From germline, CDR1 is DFQATT and CDR2 SNEGSKA (reference sequence). This CDR3 comprises 16 residues. Trimming removed 3 bases from V and 5 bases from J, with 17 bases in between. The CDR3 DNA sequence: TGCAGTGCTAGTGCTTTAGGACGGGATGATAATTCACCCCTCCACTTT. Encoded protein: CSASALGRDDNSPLHF.

The genes are TRBV4-3 and TRBJ2-1, with 9 bases matching TRBD2. Germline-derived CDR1 and CDR2 are LGHNA and YSLEER. After removal of 0 bases from V and 13 bases from J, the junction contained 13 bases not matched to a gene. The CDR3 spans 16 residues. The CDR3 region is CASSQDQLAGPQHQFF. CDR3 nucleotide sequence: TGCGCCAGCAGCCAAGATCAGCTAGCGGGACCGCAGCATCAGTTCTTC.

This sequence joins TRBV5-1 and TRBJ2-7, with 9 bases that match TRBD1. Unmatched junction bases numbered 4, after V lost 0 bases and J lost 6 bases. The CDR3 runs 14 residues. Germline V gives CDR1 SGHRS, CDR2 YFSETQ. CDR3 DNA sequence: TGCGCCAGCAGCTTGGTGGACAGGGGAGGCGAGCAGTACTTC. This encodes CASSLVDRGGEQYF.

The rearrangement joins TRBV1 to TRBJ2-7. TRBV1 is termed a pseudogene. The CDR3 is made up of 12 amino acids. This chain's CDR3 is CTSAEFPYEQYF. The CDR3 nucleotides are TGCACCAGCGCGGAGTTCCCCTACGAGCAGTACTTC.

This clonotype showed up just once. The V and J genes are TRBV5-1 and TRBJ2-5, with 10 nucleotides matching TRBD2. The CDR3 is 15 residues long. V shed 4 bases, J shed 11 bases, and the junction held 14 bases outside the gene matches. Per germline, CDR1 SGHRS and CDR2 YFSETQ. CDR3 coding DNA: TGCGCCAGCAGCCGGAGCGGGGGGGCCGACAATGAGCAGTACTTC. Amino acids: CASSRSGGADNEQYF.

The genes are TRBV3-1 and TRBJ2-4; tentative D call: TRBD1 (6 bases). The germline gives CDR1 LGHDT, CDR2 YNNKEL (reference sequence). This CDR3 spans 17 amino acids. Trimming cost V 3 bases and J 13 bases, with 28 bases left between them. The CDR3 bases are TGTGCCAGCAGCCAGAGGAATCTAGGGGGAATCTATAAGGAGCAGTACTTC. Translated: CASSQRNLGGIYKEQYF.

The gene calls are TRBV25-1 and TRBJ2-5, with 16 bases fitting TRBD2. This CDR3 is built from 17 residues. V lost 2 bases and J lost 2; bases outside the gene matches: 2. The V gene's germline CDR1 is MGHDK and CDR2 SYGVNS. The CDR3 nucleotides are TGTGCCAGCAGTGAAGGGACTAGCGGGGGGGAACAAGAGACCCAGTACTTC. It is translated as CASSEGTSGGEQETQYF.

This chain uses TRBV5-6 with TRBJ2-5; 7 bases agree with TRBD2. Germline values: CDR1 SGHDT, CDR2 YYEEEE. V was clipped by 4 bases and J by 11 bases; unmatched bases: 20. The CDR3 runs to 16 residues. This CDR3 reads CASSPPGTIAYNEQYF. The CDR3 bases are TGTGCCAGCAGCCCCCCCGGGACTATAGCCTACAATGAGCAGTACTTC. The variable domain in full, completed from reference TRBV5-6 and TRBJ2-5, reads DAGVTQSPTHLIKTRGQQVTLRCSPKSGHDTVSWYQQALGQGPQFIFQYYEEEERQRGNFPDRFSGHQFPNYSSELNVNALLLGDSALYLCASSPPGTIAYNEQYFGPGTRLLVL.

This clonotype appeared a few times. The genes are TRBV6-6 and TRBJ1-4; D uncertain. This CDR3 spans 12 amino acids. Germline lookup yields CDR1 MNHNY and CDR2 SVGAGI (reference sequence). Trimming shortened V by 6 bases and J by 4 bases, and 6 bases separated the two germline ends. The CDR3 region has the DNA TGTGCCAGCAGCCCTGGTAATGAAAAACTGTTTTTT. Its translation is CASSPGNEKLFF.